The 19 T cell receptor beta chains below were found in one sample sequenced in a study of CD8 T cells in ankylosing spondylitis. Findings of the study overall: A TCR beta motif of about eight highly homologous variants seemed to mark ankylosing spondylitis blood.

TCRdb re-analysed the 5' RACE reads in MiXCR, keeping a single row per CDR3 protein. Of about 450,000 distinct CDR3 sequences listed, 26% are singletons. For these TCRs, the target antigens are not known. The sequenced sample was blood, either unsorted or a sorted T cell fraction (not recorded which). All receptors derive from a male donor with ankylosing spondylitis.

This clonotype appeared a few times. This chain connects TRBV20-1 to TRBJ2-3; 9 nucleotides align to TRBD2. Germline CDR1 is DFQATT and CDR2 is SNEGSKA (reference sequence). The V gene end was trimmed by 0 bases and the J gene end by 3 bases; junction bases not matched to a gene: 7. The CDR3 loop spans 16 amino acids. This chain's CDR3 is CSARERGLAGTDTQYF. The DNA of the CDR3 is TGCAGTGCTAGAGAACGGGGTCTAGCGGGGACAGATACGCAGTATTTT.

This clonotype occurred a few times. J is TRBJ1-5 and V is TRBV6-2 or TRBV6-3; D gene unclear. The CDR3 length is 14 residues. Germline assignment: CDR1 MNHEY and CDR2 SVGEGT. Trimming shortened V by 7 bases and J by 9 bases, and 19 bases separated the two germline ends. CDR3: CASTHGTAHGPQHF. CDR3 bases: TGTGCCAGCACCCACGGAACAGCTCACGGGCCCCAGCATTTT.

The J gene is TRBJ2-3, the V gene TRBV12-3 or TRBV12-4, with 7 nucleotides matching TRBD2. The junction had 8 bases not matched to a gene; V was cut back by 4 bases and J by 4 bases. The CDR3 has 15 residues. The CDR3 reads CASSSSAGWADTQYF. The CDR3 bases are TGTGCCAGCAGTTCTTCAGCGGGATGGGCAGATACGCAGTATTTT.

V is TRBV5-1 and J is TRBJ2-1; D is possibly TRBD2 (6 bases). V lost 5 bases, J lost 1 base, and 16 bases lay in between. In germline, CDR1 is SGHRS, CDR2 YFSETQ. The CDR3 consists of 16 residues. The CDR3, as DNA: TGCGCCAGCAGACCAACGCCGGGAGTGTCCTACAATGAGCAGTTCTTC. Translating it yields CASRPTPGVSYNEQFF.

The table lists this clonotype with many counts. The V gene is TRBV29-1, the J gene TRBJ2-3; D is unresolved. V was trimmed by 4 bases and J by 3 bases, leaving 17 bases between them. Germline loops: CDR1 SQVTM, CDR2 ANQGSEA. This CDR3 region has 15 residues. CDR3 loop: CSVVRLEGPTDTQYF. For the CDR3, the DNA is TGCAGCGTTGTGAGGCTGGAAGGGCCAACAGATACGCAGTATTTT.

This clonotype was seen only a few times. V usage is TRBV2 and J usage is TRBJ1-2; a weak D match, TRBD1 (5 bases). Deletions cut 7 bases from V and 4 bases from J, with 19 bases between. Looked up from germline, CDR1 is SNHLY and CDR2 is FYNNEI. The CDR3 has 15 residues. The CDR3 DNA is TGTGCCAGCACTTTCTCCCCAGCAGGGTCCTATGGCTACACCTTC. Protein: CASTFSPAGSYGYTF.

This clonotype occurred a few times. The chain couples TRBV27 to TRBJ1-2; the match to TRBD1 covers 7 bases. V shed 5 bases and J 7 bases; nucleotides not matched to a gene: 10. Germline CDR1 is MNHEY and CDR2 is SMNVEV (reference sequence). CDR3 length: 14 amino acids. Here the CDR3 DNA reads TGTGCCAGCAGTACGACAGGGACCGGCTCTGGCTACACCTTC. This translates into CASSTTGTGSGYTF.

The chain uses TRBV5-1 and TRBJ1-6, with 8 bases that match TRBD1. The germline V gene encodes CDR1 SGHRS and CDR2 YFSETQ. V shed 3 bases and J 3 bases; nucleotides not matched to a gene: 5. The CDR3 has 16 residues. The DNA for the CDR3 is TGCGCCAGCAGCTCTAACAGGGGGAACTATAATTCACCCCTCCACTTT. This encodes CASSSNRGNYNSPLHF.

This clonotype was seen only a few times. The rearrangement joins TRBV10-3 to TRBJ2-1; 9 bases are shared with TRBD2. Trimming cost V 5 bases and J 5 bases; bases outside gene matches: 4. Germline values: CDR1 ENHRY, CDR2 SYGVKD. The CDR3 extends over 14 amino acids. The CDR3 sequence is CAISPAGGDNEQFF. CDR3 DNA sequence: TGTGCCATCAGTCCTGCGGGAGGGGACAATGAGCAGTTCTTC.

The chain uses TRBV20-1 and TRBJ2-5; D may be TRBD2 (6 bases). Trimming cost V 0 bases and J 2 bases, with 13 bases left between them. In germline, CDR1 is DFQATT, CDR2 SNEGSKA (reference sequence). CDR3 size: 15 residues. The CDR3 protein is CSARDGGIWQETQYF. CDR3 nucleotides: TGCAGTGCTAGAGACGGCGGGATCTGGCAAGAGACCCAGTACTTC.

This clonotype was picked up a small number of times. The CDR3 is CASRPFLGELFF. CDR3 coding DNA: TGCGCCAGCAGACCATTTCTCGGGGAGCTGTTTTTT. The chain links TRBV5-1 to TRBJ2-2, with D unresolved. Germline V lookup: CDR1 SGHRS, CDR2 YFSETQ. The CDR3 loop spans 12 amino acids. V was cut by 5 bases and J by 7 bases, with 9 bases left in between.

This clonotype was counted at least ten times. V and J are TRBV20-1 and TRBJ2-1; 11 bases align to TRBD2. Germline V gene data show CDR1 as DFQATT and CDR2 as SNEGSKA (reference sequence). The CDR3 consists of 14 residues. Trimming at V came to 4 bases and at J to 7 bases, leaving 6 bases not matched to a gene. CDR3 residues: CSAMPGLAANEQFF. The CDR3, as DNA: TGCAGTGCTATGCCGGGACTAGCGGCTAATGAGCAGTTCTTC.

This clonotype was counted many times. This rearrangement joins TRBV11-2 to TRBJ1-5, with D perhaps matching TRBD1 (5 bases). V was pared by 2 bases and J by 7 bases, with 9 bases between. In germline, CDR1 is SGHAT, CDR2 FQNNGV. The CDR3 runs to 13 residues. The CDR3 here is CASSLYRGQPQHF. The CDR3 region has the DNA TGTGCCAGCAGCTTATACCGGGGCCAGCCCCAGCATTTT. The full variable domain, with the rest looked up from reference TRBV11-2 and TRBJ1-5, is EAGVAQSPRYKIIEKRQSVAFWCNPISGHATLYWYQQILGQGPKLLIQFQNNGVVDDSQLPKDRFSAERLKGVDSTLKIQPAKLEDSAVYLCASSLYRGQPQHFGDGTRLSIL.

V and J are TRBV12-3 or TRBV12-4 and TRBJ2-5, with D tentatively TRBD2 (7 bases). V was shortened by 5 bases and J by 5 bases, with 33 bases between the two germline ends. The CDR3 is 20 amino acids. The CDR3 loop reads CASSPPGGYAGGGGSETQYF. Here the CDR3 DNA reads TGTGCCAGCAGTCCACCGGGGGGTTACGCTGGGGGGGGCGGGAGTGAGACCCAGTACTTC.

The chain uses TRBV5-1 and TRBJ1-4; D possibly corresponds to TRBD1 (5 bases). The germline V gene encodes CDR1 SGHRS and CDR2 YFSETQ. The CDR3 spans 16 residues. The V and J ends lost 8 bases and 0 bases respectively, with 17 bases between them. The chain's CDR3 is CASRPGTAATNEKLFF. The CDR3 nucleotides read TGCGCCAGTAGGCCCGGGACGGCTGCAACTAATGAAAAACTGTTTTTT.

The J gene is TRBJ2-3, the V gene TRBV7-6, with 9 nucleotides matching TRBD2. This CDR3 is 16 amino acids long. V gave up 5 bases and J gave up 5 bases; unmatched junction bases: 11. Germline V gives CDR1 SGHVS, CDR2 FNYEAQ. This CDR3 is CASSVRREGHGDTQYF. The DNA for the CDR3 is TGTGCCAGCAGCGTCAGGCGGGAGGGCCATGGAGATACGCAGTATTTT.

J is TRBJ2-5 and V is TRBV11-2, with TRBD2 as a possible D gene (5 bases). CDR1 and CDR2 from the germline V gene are SGHAT and FQNNGV. The CDR3 has 15 residues. Trimming shortened V by 4 bases and J by 2 bases, and 14 bases separated the two germline ends. The CDR3 here is CASSSPAAAQETQYF. As DNA, the CDR3 is TGTGCCAGCAGCTCCCCGGCAGCGGCTCAAGAGACCCAGTACTTC.

This clonotype appeared a few times. The chain couples TRBV10-3 to TRBJ2-1; unclear D gene. CDR1 is ENHRY, CDR2 SYGVKD, per germline. The CDR3 has 12 residues. Deletions cut 7 bases from V and 6 bases from J, with 10 bases between. CDR3 amino acids: CAITGSGNEQFF. The CDR3, as DNA: TGTGCCATCACTGGGTCGGGCAATGAGCAGTTCTTC.

The chain is built from TRBV5-1 and TRBJ1-5; D call uncertain. The germline V and J ends were trimmed by 4 bases and 3 bases, with 8 bases remaining between them. This CDR3 is 13 amino acids long. Germline-derived CDR1 and CDR2 are SGHRS and YFSETQ. The CDR3 reads CASSISFNQPQHF. The CDR3 coding sequence is TGCGCCAGCAGCATTTCGTTCAATCAGCCCCAGCATTTT.